This T cell receptor beta chain was captured in a study of cytomegalovirus exposure and HLA in healthy donors (TCRdb year 2017). For the study in its entirety: An earlier analysis of approximately 590 of the donors reported 250 to 300 Gb of sequence data and 117 million unique TCR beta sequences from some 180 million T cells. Approximately 310 gigabases of sequencing data and roughly 90 million unique TCR sequences were included in an early release covering several hundred HLA-typed donors. Among the roughly 410 genotyped donors, about 83% belonged to the genetic ancestry cluster associated with self-reported Caucasian donors. The study aimed to test whether cataloging public T cell receptors could reveal signatures of past pathogen exposure. The study used immunosequencing to profile the T cell repertoires of 600 to 850 subjects and linked those repertoires to cytomegalovirus serostatus. Besides the first cohort of 666 subjects, a separate validation cohort made up of over a hundred different subjects was used. To predict cytomegalovirus infection status, the study combined high-throughput TCR immunosequencing, statistical association of individual TCRs with disease status, and machine learning. A later analysis re-examined previously published TCR beta repertoires from more than 650 donors and added high-resolution HLA genotyping to investigate patterns of TCR occurrence. Rather than using new phenotypic data, the later analysis identified candidate immune exposures from TCR beta sequences and from how often those sequences occurred across donors. An earlier analysis of approximately 630 of the donors applied high-throughput TCR beta sequencing to assess whether each TCR beta V gene segment acted as functional or pseudogenic. Donor age, sex, ethnicity and CMV serostatus were collected together with the repertoire data. Genome-wide SNP genotypes for about three fifths of the 666 donors were used in a later genetic analysis, which treated that subset as a discovery cohort. Every repertoire in the discovery cohort had been generated on one and the same sequencing platform. HLA typing covered class I and class II loci at four-digit resolution. The number of typed donors differed by locus: roughly 620-630 for A, B, C, DRB1 and DQB1; approximately 530 for DQA1; approximately 610 for DPA1; and 450 to 480 for DPB1. Four to six DR-DQ haplotypes were handled as single units for association and clustering, since linkage in the cohort was strong. Among a few hundred genotyped donors of the cohort, an average of around 240,000 unique TCR beta nucleotide sequences were sequenced per donor, roughly a sixth of them non-productive.

The cohort comprised hundreds of healthy bone marrow donors. All cohort members were sampled while nominally healthy, although unrecorded immune exposures were likely present. The donor tested CMV seropositive, placing the donor among the 290 or so seropositive members of the cohort. Every donor gave a peripheral blood sample, and the peripheral blood mononuclear cells from that sample were used for TCR beta sequencing. The Qiagen DNeasy Blood Extraction Kit was used to extract genomic DNA from the blood cell samples. Broader findings and caveats from the paper: The sequencing pipeline was judged likely to have produced a cluster of highly shared sequence variants as a technical artifact. A later genetic analysis associated a missense DCLRE1C variant with V-gene and J-gene trimming of TCR beta chains, and an independent cohort replicated the association. A further reported finding was that TCR beta sequences accurately predicted the HLA-A and HLA-B alleles for most subjects in the first cohort. In a later analysis, most CMV-associated TCR beta chains were found to appear HLA-restricted, with HLA associations seemingly driven largely by CMV exposure. In this cohort, only TCR beta chains were sequenced, and detectable features were limited by the absence of alpha or paired-chain data. HLA typing was unavailable for some donors at each locus, so association tests used only the typed subset. It was suggested by the authors that the approach could potentially be generalized to other disease states and immunological phenotypes. According to a later analysis, parvovirus B19, influenza, CMV and Epstein-Barr virus appeared linked to several top co-occurrence clusters. The earlier analysis of approximately 540 of the donors excluded approximately 15 rarely observed V segments, including chromosome 9 orphons, because counts were too low. For the cohort, immune exposure information was limited to CMV serostatus. The 87-base-pair reads could not distinguish some IMGT-functional V segments, including TRBV6-2 and TRBV6-3, so those segments were excluded. While some public TCRs were present in many individuals, most TCR sequences turned up only very rarely across donors. In a later analysis, more than 15,000 TCR beta sequences were associated with specific HLA alleles at a false discovery rate of 0.05. A later genetic analysis reported fewer N-insertions in productive TCRs among donors in an Asian-associated ancestry cluster than the roughly 620-donor mean. In an earlier analysis of around 600 of the donors, most TCR beta V segments were observed in productive rearrangements about 90% or about 30% of the time, broadly matching IMGT annotations. In vitro tests confirmed that three of the cytomegalovirus-associated TCR beta chains recognize cytomegalovirus antigens. In a later analysis, the rate of TCR association differed among HLA loci, with DRB1 alleles having the most associated TCRs and HLA-C alleles having the fewest. Presence/absence analyses assumed roughly uniform sequencing depth across donors, an assumption that may not hold. In a later analysis, HLA-associated TCR beta chains were found to be more clonally expanded and to have lower generation probabilities than equally common non-associated chains. Linkage disequilibrium might explain the correlated functional status among segregating V segments, but an unknown experimental factor could not be excluded. In both the original and validation cohorts, the classifier was reported to diagnose cytomegalovirus status with high specificity and sensitivity. Strong co-occurrence of HLA alleles, especially DR and DQ, made assigning TCR associations to individual alleles difficult. In the study, around 150 TCR beta chains were listed as associated with cytomegalovirus.

At the junction V is shortened by 3 bases and J by 4 bases; bases outside the gene matches: 4. Reading the germline V gene gives CDR1 MGHRA and CDR2 YSYEKL. The CDR3, cysteine through phenylalanine, is 15 amino acids long. Left in the record is the CDR3 DNA by itself, 45 bases read in frame from the first base. As concerns this clone: Its recognized antigen is unknown. No quality values exist for individual bases; no much larger clone is one base distant.

The library was obtained by the immunoSEQ multiplex PCR assay. For the multiplex PCR, a mixture combining 60 forward primers for TCR Vbeta segments and 13 reverse primers for TCR Jbeta segments was used. The CDR3 region of rearranged TCR beta genes was amplified from genomic DNA by a multiplex PCR assay. The Illumina HiSeq System was used to sequence the amplified TCR beta libraries as 87-base-pair reads. Processing in the source paper ran as follows. A later analysis tallied roughly 78 million unique TCR beta chains across the 650 to 750 repertoires, and around 12 million of those chains were shared by two or more donors. Raw reads were error-corrected and collapsed into unique sequences with a nearest-neighbor algorithm that merged closely related sequences to remove PCR and sequencing errors. CDR3 sequences were aligned to IMGT reference sequences to assign V, D and J gene segments. For a sequence to be retained, at least a six-nucleotide match to both a V gene segment and a J gene segment was required. A rearrangement counted as productive if the CDR3 had no stop codons and remained in frame with V and J, and every other rearrangement counted as non-productive. Following IMGT convention, CDR3 was defined as the stretch from the second conserved V-encoded cysteine up to the conserved J-encoded phenylalanine. The earlier analysis of 587 of the donors excluded sequences that lacked an unambiguous match to a single V gene segment. An earlier analysis of 550 to 650 of the donors classified V segments as functional when productive rearrangements were above 56.7% and as segregating when the standard deviation between donors was above 5%. A statistical classification framework was built for diagnosing cytomegalovirus status from the catalog of TCR beta chain sequences. In a later analysis, V and J genes were assigned by comparing TCR nucleotide sequences against IMGT/GENE-DB human TR gene sequences. A later analysis assigned CDR3 sequences and most-parsimonious VDJ recombination scenarios with the TCRdist pipeline. A later analysis defined each TCR beta chain by its CDR3 amino acid sequence plus V-gene family, and excluded reads lacking a unique V-gene family. A later analysis removed 592 highly shared, low-generation-probability nucleotide sequences to deal with suspected cross-contamination and a sequencing artifact. A later analysis calculated a clonal expansion index for each public chain from normalized within-repertoire ranks of inferred template counts. Generation probabilities in a later analysis came from a VDJ recombination model fitted to out-of-frame rearrangements, and those results were checked against IGoR. In a later analysis, TCR-TCR, TCR-HLA and TCR-CMV co-occurrence was scored with hypergeometric tests, and a repertoire-size bias correction was applied to TCR pairs. A later analysis estimated false discovery rates by permuting HLA or CMV assignments 20 times. In a later analysis, co-occurring TCRs were grouped using DBSCAN, and TCRdist sequence similarity was added for clustering within HLA-allele-positive subsets. Repertoires with fewer than 30,000 or more than 120,000 public chains were left out of co-occurrence clustering, as were about 5 repertoires with anomalous nucleotide sharing. TCRdb took this table from immuneACCESS and kept in-frame rearrangements with V and J called. Such tables lack part of the clones; where checked against another copy, unresolved V genes explain under half of the gap, and the rest is unexplained. V, J and clone size derive from that table, while D and trimming were established from the DNA sequence. Here the sample has tens of thousands of clones; roughly 70% occur a single time. The ten largest clones add up to 14% of the sample.

Recombination linked TRBV4-1 to TRBJ2-2; 8 bases in between match TRBD2. The sequence was collected from a male donor in good health and CMV-seropositive. The sequenced sample was PBMCs. The DNA reads as follows: TGCGCCAGCAGCCATCGGGGGGGTCCCACCGGGGAGCTGTTTTTT. It translates to CASSHRGGPTGELFF.